Listed below are T cell receptor beta chains from one sample, sequenced in a study of shared clonotypes between healthy human individuals. Here immunoSEQ multiplex PCR was the method, and the copy in TCRdb shows in-frame clones only, minus some. The sample contains about 1.5 million clones, about 98% of which appear only once. The sequenced sample consisted of naive CD4+ T cells sorted from blood. The receptors come from a man aged 30 to 45 in good health. The conserved cysteine and the conserved F or W are not part of the CDR3 here. The order of the fields is J gene, V gene, CDR3 protein.

>TRBJ2-7|TRBV20-1
SARVGYEQY
>TRBJ2-7|TRBV9
ASSVEAGRTYEQY
>TRBJ2-5|TRBV9
ASSVGHPGGQETQY
>TRBJ1-1|TRBV5-1
ASSTRTGNTEAF
>TRBJ2-7|TRBV7-2
ASSGGTYEQY
>TRBJ2-2|TRBV7-6
ASSLNRGTGELF
>TRBJ2-5|TRBV7-9
ASTISAGVKETQY
>TRBJ1-3|TRBV7-9
ASSRGSGNTIY
>TRBJ1-1|TRBV5-1
ASSSGGLIGDTEAF
>TRBJ2-5|TRBV9
ASSGLRTSQETQY
>TRBJ1-1|TRBV2
ASSDRLRSTEAF
>TRBJ2-1|TRBV6-1
ASSASLLYEQF
>TRBJ2-1|TRBV9
ASSVGDRGSYNEQF
>TRBJ1-1|TRBV18
ASSPLPVNTEAF
>TRBJ1-1|TRBV7-9
ASSWEGRDTEAF
>TRBJ2-4|TRBV28
ASSEPGTGIGNIQY
>TRBJ2-2|TRBV7-9
ASSLNTGRIGLSAGELF
>TRBJ2-5|TRBV5-1
ASSFSGTSLRETQY
>TRBJ2-7|TRBV30
AWKSRLAGFYEQY
>TRBJ1-2|TRBV28
ASSPTAYGYT
>TRBJ2-7|TRBV30
ARSEGSYEQY
>TRBJ2-1|TRBV7-2
ASSQSLMRDEQF
>TRBJ2-3|TRBV6-5
ASSNAGGLDTQY
>TRBJ2-3|TRBV7-2
ASSLLGGMAGDTQY
>TRBJ2-7|TRBV6-6
ASSFQGFYEQY
>TRBJ1-1|TRBV7-6
ASSSGQSAEAF
>TRBJ1-3|TRBV28
APPGQSSGNTIY
>TRBJ2-3|TRBV5-1
ASSLEQGAGDTQY
>TRBJ1-1|TRBV7-9
ASSLDGRRGTEAF
>TRBJ2-7|TRBV5-1
ASSSKGTSGYEQY
>TRBJ2-3|TRBV9
ASSVHDRTPSTDTQY
>TRBJ1-1|TRBV29-1
SVDPTGVNTEAF
>TRBJ2-2|TRBV11-3
ASSPGLAQNTGELF
>TRBJ2-2|TRBV6-4
ASSPGWGNTGELF
>TRBJ2-4|TRBV18
ASSPTGTENIQY
>TRBJ2-5|TRBV11-2
ASSLVQEGARGKKETQY
>TRBJ2-7|TRBV7-9
ASSLGRRSEQY
>TRBJ2-5|TRBV7-9
ASSLIRGGETQY
>TRBJ2-1|TRBV30
AWSLAGEANKKQF
>TRBJ2-1|TRBV29-1
SAREWRYNEQF
>TRBJ2-3|TRBV2
ASSRGLAGGDTQY
>TRBJ2-3|TRBV19
ASNARPRDTQY
>TRBJ2-7|TRBV29-1
SVEVGYEQY
>TRBJ1-1|TRBV7-9
ASSLAGFGNTEAF
>TRBJ2-3|TRBV9
ASSGGLARLTDTQY
>TRBJ2-7|TRBV11-2
ASTARGEQY
>TRBJ2-2|TRBV5-1
ASYSGIHTGELF